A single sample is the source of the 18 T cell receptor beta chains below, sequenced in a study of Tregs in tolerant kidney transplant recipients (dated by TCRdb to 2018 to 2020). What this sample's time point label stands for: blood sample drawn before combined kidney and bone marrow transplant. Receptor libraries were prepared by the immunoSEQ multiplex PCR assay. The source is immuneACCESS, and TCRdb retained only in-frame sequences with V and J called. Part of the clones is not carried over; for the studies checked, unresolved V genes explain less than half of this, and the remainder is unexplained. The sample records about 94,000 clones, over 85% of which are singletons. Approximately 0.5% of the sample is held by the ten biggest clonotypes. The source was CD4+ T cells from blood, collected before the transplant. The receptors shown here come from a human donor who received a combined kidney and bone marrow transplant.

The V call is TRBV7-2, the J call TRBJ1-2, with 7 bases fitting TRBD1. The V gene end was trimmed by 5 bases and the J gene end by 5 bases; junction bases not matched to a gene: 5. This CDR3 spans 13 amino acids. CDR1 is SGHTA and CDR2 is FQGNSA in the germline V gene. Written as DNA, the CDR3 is TGTGCCAGCAGCCCTACAGGGGAATATGGCTACACCTTC. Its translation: CASSPTGEYGYTF.

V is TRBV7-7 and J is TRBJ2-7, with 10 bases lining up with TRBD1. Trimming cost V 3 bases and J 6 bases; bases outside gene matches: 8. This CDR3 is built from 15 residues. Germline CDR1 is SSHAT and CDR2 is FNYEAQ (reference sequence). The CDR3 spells CASSFIGTGDREQYF. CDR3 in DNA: TGTGCCAGCAGCTTCATTGGGACAGGGGACCGCGAGCAGTACTTC.

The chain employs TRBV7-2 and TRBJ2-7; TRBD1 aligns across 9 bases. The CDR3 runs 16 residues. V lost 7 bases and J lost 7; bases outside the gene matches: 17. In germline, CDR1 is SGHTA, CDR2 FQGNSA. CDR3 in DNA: TGTGCCAGCACTTCAAATGGGGGACAGGGAGCCGGTGAGCAGTACTTC. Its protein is CASTSNGGQGAGEQYF.

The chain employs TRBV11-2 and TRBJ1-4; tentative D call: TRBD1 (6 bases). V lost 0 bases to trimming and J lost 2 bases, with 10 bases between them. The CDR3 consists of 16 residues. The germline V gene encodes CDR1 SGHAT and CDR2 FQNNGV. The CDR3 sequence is CASSLEHRVTNEKLFF. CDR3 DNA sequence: TGTGCCAGCAGCTTAGAACACAGGGTCACTAATGAAAAACTGTTTTTT.

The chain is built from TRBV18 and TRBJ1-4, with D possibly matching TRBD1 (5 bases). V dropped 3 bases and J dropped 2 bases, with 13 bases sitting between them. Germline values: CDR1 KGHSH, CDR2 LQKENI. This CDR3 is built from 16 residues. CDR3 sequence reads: CASSPQGTSTNEKLFF. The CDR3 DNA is TGTGCCAGCTCACCGCAGGGCACCTCCACTAATGAAAAACTGTTTTTT.

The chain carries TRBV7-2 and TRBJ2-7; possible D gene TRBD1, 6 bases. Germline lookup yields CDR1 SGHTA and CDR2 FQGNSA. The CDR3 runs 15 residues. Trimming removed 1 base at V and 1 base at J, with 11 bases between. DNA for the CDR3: TGTGCCAGCAGCTTAGGGGGCAGGGGATCCTACGAGCAGTACTTC. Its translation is CASSLGGRGSYEQYF.

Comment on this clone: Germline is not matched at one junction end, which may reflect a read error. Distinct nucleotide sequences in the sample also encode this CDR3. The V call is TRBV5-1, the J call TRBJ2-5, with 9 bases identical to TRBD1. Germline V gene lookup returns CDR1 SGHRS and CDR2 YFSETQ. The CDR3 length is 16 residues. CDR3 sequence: CASRSPPQGAGETQYF. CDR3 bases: TGCGCTAGCAGGTCCCCCCCACAGGGGGCTGGAGAGACCCAGTACTTC.

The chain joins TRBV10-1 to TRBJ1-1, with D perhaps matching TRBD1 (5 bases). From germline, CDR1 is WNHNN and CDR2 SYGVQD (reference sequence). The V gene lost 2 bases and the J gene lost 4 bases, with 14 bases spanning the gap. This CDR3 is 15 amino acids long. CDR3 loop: CASSEPTGPTTEAFF. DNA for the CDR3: TGCGCCAGCAGTGAGCCAACAGGACCGACCACTGAAGCTTTCTTT.

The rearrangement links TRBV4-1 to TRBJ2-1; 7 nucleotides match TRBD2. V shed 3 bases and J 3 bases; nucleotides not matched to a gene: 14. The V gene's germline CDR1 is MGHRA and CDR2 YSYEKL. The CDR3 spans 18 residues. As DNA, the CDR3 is TGCGCCAGCAGCCATCCAACCCCTTCTAGCGGAATCTACAATGAGCAGTTCTTC. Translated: CASSHPTPSSGIYNEQFF.

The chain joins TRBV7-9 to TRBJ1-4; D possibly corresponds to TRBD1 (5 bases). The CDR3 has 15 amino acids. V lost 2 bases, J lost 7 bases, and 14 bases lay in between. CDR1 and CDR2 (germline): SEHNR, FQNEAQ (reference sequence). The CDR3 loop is CASSLTSGTGEKLFF. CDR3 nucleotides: TGTGCCAGCAGCTTAACGAGCGGGACGGGTGAAAAACTGTTTTTT.

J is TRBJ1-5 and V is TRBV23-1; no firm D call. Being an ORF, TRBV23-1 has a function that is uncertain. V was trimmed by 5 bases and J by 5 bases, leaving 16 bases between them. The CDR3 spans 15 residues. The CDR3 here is CASSSPDGKDQPQHF. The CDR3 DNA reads TGCGCCAGCAGTAGCCCCGACGGGAAAGATCAGCCCCAGCATTTT.

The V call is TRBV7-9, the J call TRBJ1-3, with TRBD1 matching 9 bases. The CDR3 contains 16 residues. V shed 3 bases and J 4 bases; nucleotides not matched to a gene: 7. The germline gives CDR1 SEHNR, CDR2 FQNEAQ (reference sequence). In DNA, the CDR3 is TGTGCCAGCAGCTTGGGACAGGGTCTATACGGAAACACCATATATTTT. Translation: CASSLGQGLYGNTIYF.

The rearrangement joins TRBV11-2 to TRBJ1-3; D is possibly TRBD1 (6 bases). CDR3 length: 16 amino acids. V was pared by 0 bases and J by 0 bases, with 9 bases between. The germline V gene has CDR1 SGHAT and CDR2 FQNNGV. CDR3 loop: CASSLEGAISGNTIYF. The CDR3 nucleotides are TGTGCCAGCAGCTTAGAGGGGGCCATCTCTGGAAACACCATATATTTT.

DNA of the CDR3: TGTGCCAGCAGCTTAGGACTAGCGGGAGTAGGTTTTCAGGACGAGCAGTACTTC. This sequence encodes CASSLGLAGVGFQDEQYF. The chain recombines TRBV7-6 with TRBJ2-7, with 12 bases that match TRBD2. This CDR3 has 18 residues. Per germline, CDR1 SGHVS and CDR2 FNYEAQ. Trimming cost V 1 base and J 5 bases; bases outside gene matches: 12.

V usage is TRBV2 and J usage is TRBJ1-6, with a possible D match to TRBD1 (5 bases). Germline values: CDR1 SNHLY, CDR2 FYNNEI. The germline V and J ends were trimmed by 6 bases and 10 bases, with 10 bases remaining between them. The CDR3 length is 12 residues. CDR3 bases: TGTGCCAGCAGGGGGGAGGGATCACCCCTCCACTTT. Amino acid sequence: CASRGEGSPLHF.

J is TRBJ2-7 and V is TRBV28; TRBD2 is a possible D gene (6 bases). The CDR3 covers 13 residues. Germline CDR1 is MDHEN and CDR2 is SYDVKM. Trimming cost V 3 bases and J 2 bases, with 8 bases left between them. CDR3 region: CASSFLAAYEQYF. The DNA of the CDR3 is TGTGCCAGCAGTTTTTTAGCGGCCTACGAGCAGTACTTC.

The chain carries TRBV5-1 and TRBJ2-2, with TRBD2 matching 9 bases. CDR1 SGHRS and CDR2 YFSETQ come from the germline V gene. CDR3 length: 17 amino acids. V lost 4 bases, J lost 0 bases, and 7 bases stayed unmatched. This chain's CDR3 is CASSPPAGGANTGELFF. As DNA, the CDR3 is TGCGCCAGCAGCCCACCCGCGGGGGGGGCGAACACCGGGGAGCTGTTTTTT.

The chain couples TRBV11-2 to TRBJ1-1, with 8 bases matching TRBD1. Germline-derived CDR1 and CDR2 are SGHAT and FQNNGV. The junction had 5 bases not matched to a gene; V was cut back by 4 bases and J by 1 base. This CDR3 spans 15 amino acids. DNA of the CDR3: TGTGCCAGCAGCTCACCGACAGGGGCGAACACTGAAGCTTTCTTT. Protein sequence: CASSSPTGANTEAFF.